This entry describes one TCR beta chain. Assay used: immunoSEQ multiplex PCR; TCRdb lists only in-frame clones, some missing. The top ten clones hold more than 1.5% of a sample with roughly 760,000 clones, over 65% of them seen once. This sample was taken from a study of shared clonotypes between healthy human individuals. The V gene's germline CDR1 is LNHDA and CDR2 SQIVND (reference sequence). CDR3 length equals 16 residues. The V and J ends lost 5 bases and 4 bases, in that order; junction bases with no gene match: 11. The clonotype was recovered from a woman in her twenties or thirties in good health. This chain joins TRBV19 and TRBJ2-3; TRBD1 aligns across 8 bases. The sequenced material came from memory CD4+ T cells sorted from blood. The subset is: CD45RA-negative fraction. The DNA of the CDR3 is TGTGCCAGTAGTGGCCGGACAGGGCCCGTGGCAGATACGCAGTATTTT. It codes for CASSGRTGPVADTQYF.